This TCR beta chain was identified in a study of blood T cell repertoires in COVID-19. Study-wide context: Collection of acute and convalescent COVID-19 samples took place in the United States, Italy and Spain. T cells, B-cell-depleted T cells, or PBMCs provided the cDNA or gDNA that served as material.

After removal of 3 bases from V and 0 bases from J, the junction contained 4 bases not matched to a gene. CDR3 length equals 16 residues. Per the germline V gene, CDR1 is LNHDA and CDR2 is SQIVND (reference sequence). Original processing notes: It was from reference gene primer amplification that nucleated cell counts were estimated. Repertoires were generated with immunoSEQ multiplex PCR, while TCRdb's copy carries only in-frame clones and drops some. From that table come the V and J calls and clone size; the DNA was used to work out D and trimming. Altogether around 150,000 clones are present, just over 85% being singletons, with the ten largest covering roughly 3.4%.

The chain links TRBV19 to TRBJ1-5; TRBD1 matches at 8 bases. Sequencing was carried out using peripheral blood. The TCR sequence derives from a man in his 70s with acute or convalescent COVID-19. This CDR3 reads CASSMKTGVSNQPQHF. CDR3 DNA: TGTGCCAGTAGTATGAAGACAGGGGTTAGCAATCAGCCCCAGCATTTT.